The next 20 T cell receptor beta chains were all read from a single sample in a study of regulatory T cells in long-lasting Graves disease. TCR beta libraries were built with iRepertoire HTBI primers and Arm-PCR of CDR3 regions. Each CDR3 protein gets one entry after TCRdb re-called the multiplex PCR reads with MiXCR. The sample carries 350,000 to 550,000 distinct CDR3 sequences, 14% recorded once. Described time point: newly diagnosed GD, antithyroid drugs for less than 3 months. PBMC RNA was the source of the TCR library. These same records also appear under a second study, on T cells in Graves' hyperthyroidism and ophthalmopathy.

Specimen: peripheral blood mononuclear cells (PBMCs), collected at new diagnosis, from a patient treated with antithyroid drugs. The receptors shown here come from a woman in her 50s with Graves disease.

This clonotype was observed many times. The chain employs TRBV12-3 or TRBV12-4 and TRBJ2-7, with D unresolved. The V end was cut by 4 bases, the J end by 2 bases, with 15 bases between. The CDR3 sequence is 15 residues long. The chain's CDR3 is CASSSFAGLTYEQYF. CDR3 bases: TGTGCCAGCAGTTCTTTTGCTGGTCTTACCTACGAGCAGTACTTC.

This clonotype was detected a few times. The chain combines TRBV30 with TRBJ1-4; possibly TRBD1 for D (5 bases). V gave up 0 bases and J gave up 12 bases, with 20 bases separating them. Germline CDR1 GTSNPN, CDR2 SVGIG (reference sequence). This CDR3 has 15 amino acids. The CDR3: CAWSVGGLQGEELFF. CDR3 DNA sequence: TGTGCCTGGAGTGTAGGTGGGCTACAAGGGGAAGAACTGTTTTTT.

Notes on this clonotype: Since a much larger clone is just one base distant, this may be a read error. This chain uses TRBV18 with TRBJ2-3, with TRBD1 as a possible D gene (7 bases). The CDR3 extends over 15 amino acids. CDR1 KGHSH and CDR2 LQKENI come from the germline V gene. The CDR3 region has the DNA TGTGCCAGCTCAGAACAGGAGGAGGGGACAGATATGCAGTATTTT. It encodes CASSEQEEGTDMQYF.

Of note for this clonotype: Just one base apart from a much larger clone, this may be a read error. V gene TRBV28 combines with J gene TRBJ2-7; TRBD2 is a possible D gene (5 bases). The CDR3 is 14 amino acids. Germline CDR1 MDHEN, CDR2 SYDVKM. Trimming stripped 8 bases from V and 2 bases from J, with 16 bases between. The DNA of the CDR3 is TGTGCCAGCGGGCCTGGCGGGCAGACCTACGAGCAGTACTTC. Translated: CASGPGGQTYEQYF.

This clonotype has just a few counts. As DNA, the CDR3 is TGTGCCAGCAGCTTAGCCGGCCCGGGACAGGGGAGGTACAATGAGCAGTTCTTC. Encoded protein: CASSLAGPGQGRYNEQFF. The chain couples TRBV7-9 to TRBJ2-1; 10 bases match TRBD1. V shed 0 bases, J shed 4 bases, and the junction held 9 bases outside the gene matches. Germline V gene sequence: CDR1 SEHNR, CDR2 FQNEAQ (reference sequence). The CDR3 contains 18 residues. The entire variable domain, with the rest obtained from reference TRBV7-9 and TRBJ2-1, is as follows: DTGVSQNPRHKITKRGQNVTFRCDPISEHNRLYWYRQTLGQGPEFLTYFQNEAQLEKSRLLSDRFSAERPKGSFSTLEIQRTEQGDSAMYLCASSLAGPGQGRYNEQFFGPGTRLTVL.

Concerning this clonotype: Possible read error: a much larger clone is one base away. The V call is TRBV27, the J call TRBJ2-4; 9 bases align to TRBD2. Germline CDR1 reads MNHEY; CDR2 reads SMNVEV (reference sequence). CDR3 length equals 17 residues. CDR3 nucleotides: TGTGCCAACAGTTTAATCGGGACTAGCCCAGCCAAAAACATTCAGTACTTC. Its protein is CANSLIGTSPAKNIQYF.

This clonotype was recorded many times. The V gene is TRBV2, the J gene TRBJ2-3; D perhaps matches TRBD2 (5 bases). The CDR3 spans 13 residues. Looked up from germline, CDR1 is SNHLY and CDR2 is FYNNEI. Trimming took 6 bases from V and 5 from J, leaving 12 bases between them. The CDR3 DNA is TGTGCCAGCAGAGTGGAGGTCGGAGATACGCAGTATTTT. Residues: CASRVEVGDTQYF.

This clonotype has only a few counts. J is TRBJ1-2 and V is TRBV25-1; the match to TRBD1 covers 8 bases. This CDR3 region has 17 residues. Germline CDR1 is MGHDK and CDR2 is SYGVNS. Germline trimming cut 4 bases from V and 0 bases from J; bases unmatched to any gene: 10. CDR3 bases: TGTGCCAGCAGTGGTCCGGGGACAGGAGAAGCTAACTATGGCTACACCTTC. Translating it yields CASSGPGTGEANYGYTF.

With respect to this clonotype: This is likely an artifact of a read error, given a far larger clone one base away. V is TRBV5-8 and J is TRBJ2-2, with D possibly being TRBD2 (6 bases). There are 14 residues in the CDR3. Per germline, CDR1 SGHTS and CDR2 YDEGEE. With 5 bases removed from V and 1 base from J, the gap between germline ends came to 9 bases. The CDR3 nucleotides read TGTGCCAGCAGACCAGCGGGGAACACCGGGGAGCTGTTTTTT. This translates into CASRPAGNTGELFF.

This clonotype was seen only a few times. The CDR3 here is CAISESGGALLSTDTQYF. CDR3 coding DNA: TGTGCCATCAGTGAGTCAGGCGGGGCCCTTTTATCCACAGATACGCAGTATTTT. This rearrangement joins TRBV10-3 to TRBJ2-3, with a weak D call TRBD2 (6 bases). Germline values: CDR1 ENHRY, CDR2 SYGVKD. This CDR3 is 18 amino acids long. With 0 bases removed from V and 2 bases from J, the gap between germline ends came to 18 bases.

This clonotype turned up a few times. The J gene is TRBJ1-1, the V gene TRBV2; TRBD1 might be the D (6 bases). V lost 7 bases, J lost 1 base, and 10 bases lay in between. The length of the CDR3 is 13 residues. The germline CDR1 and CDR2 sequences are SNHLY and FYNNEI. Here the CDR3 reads CASTEGGNTEAFF. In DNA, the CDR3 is TGTGCCAGCACCGAGGGGGGGAACACTGAAGCTTTCTTT.

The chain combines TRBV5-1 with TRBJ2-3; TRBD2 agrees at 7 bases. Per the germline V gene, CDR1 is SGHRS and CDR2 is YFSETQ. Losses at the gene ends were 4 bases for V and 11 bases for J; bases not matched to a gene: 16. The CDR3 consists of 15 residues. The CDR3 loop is CASSGGDGGTYMQYF. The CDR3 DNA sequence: TGCGCCAGCAGCGGCGGGGACGGGGGGACCTATATGCAGTATTTT.

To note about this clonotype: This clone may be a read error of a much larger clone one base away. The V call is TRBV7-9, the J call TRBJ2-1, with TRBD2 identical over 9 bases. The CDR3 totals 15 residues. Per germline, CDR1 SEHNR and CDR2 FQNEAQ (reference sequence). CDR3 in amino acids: CASSGGGRAANGQFF. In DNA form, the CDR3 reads TGTGCCAGCAGCGGCGGCGGGAGGGCCGCCAATGGGCAGTTCTTC.

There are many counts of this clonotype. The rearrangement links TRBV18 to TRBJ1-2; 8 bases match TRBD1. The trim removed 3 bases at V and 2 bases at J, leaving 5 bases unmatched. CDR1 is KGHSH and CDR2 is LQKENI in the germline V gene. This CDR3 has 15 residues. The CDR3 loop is CASSPGQDTNYGYTF. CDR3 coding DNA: TGTGCCAGCTCACCGGGACAGGACACGAACTATGGCTACACCTTC.

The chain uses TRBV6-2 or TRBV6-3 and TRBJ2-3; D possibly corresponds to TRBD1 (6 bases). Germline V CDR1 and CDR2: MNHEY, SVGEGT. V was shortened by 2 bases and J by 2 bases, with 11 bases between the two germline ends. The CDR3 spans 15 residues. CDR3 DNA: TGTGCCAGCAGTTACGGGACATCGGACACAGATACGCAGTATTTT. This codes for CASSYGTSDTDTQYF.

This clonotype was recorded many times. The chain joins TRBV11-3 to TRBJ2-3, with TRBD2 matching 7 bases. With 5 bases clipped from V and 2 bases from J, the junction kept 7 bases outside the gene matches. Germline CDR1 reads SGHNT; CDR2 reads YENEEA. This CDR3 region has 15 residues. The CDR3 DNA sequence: TGTGCCAGCAGCAAAAGCGGGAAAGACACAGATACGCAGTATTTT. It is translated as CASSKSGKDTDTQYF.

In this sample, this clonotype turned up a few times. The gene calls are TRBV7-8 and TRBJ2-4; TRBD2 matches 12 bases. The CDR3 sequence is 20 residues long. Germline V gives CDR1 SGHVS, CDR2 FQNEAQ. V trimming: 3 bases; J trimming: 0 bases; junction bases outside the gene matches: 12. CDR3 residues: CASSFPLAGGSPLAKNIQYF. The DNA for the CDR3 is TGTGCCAGCAGCTTTCCGCTAGCGGGAGGGTCCCCTTTAGCCAAAAACATTCAGTACTTC.

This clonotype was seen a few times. The CDR3, as DNA: TGCGCCAGCAGCCGAAGACCAACCCCCTCCTACAATGAGCAGTTCTTC. Encoded protein: CASSRRPTPSYNEQFF. The chain is built from TRBV5-1 and TRBJ2-1; no reliable D call. V was trimmed by 4 bases and J by 0 bases, leaving 14 bases between them. Germline CDR1 SGHRS, CDR2 YFSETQ. The CDR3 sequence is 16 residues long.

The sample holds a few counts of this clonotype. The CDR3 DNA reads TGTGCCAGCACCCCGTTTCAGGCGGCCTCTGGAAACACCATATATTTT. Amino acids: CASTPFQAASGNTIYF. V usage is TRBV12-3 or TRBV12-4 and J usage is TRBJ1-3; D ambiguous. This CDR3 is 16 amino acids long. V gave up 7 bases and J gave up 0 bases, with 16 bases separating them.

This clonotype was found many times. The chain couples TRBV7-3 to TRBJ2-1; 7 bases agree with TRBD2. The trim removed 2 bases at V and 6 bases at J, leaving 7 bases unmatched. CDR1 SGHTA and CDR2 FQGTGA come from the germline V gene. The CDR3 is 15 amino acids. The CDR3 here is CASSLGGRAANEQFF. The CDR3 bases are TGTGCCAGCAGCTTAGGTGGGAGGGCGGCCAATGAGCAGTTCTTC.